Below are 15 T cell receptor beta chains sequenced from a single sample in a study of regulatory T cells in long-lasting Graves disease. Construction of the TCR beta libraries employed iRepertoire HTBI primers in conjunction with Arm-PCR of CDR3 regions. Each CDR3 protein gets one entry after TCRdb re-called the multiplex PCR reads with MiXCR. The table lists some 350,000 distinct CDR3 sequences, around 15% of them singletons. Time point given: newly diagnosed GD, antithyroid drugs for less than 3 months. Researchers made the TCR library from RNA that was extracted from PBMCs. The sample was also linked to a second study, of T cells in Graves' hyperthyroidism and ophthalmopathy.

This sample comprised peripheral blood mononuclear cells (PBMCs), obtained at new diagnosis, from a patient treated with antithyroid drugs. Receptors originate from a woman aged 18 to 35 with Graves disease.

This clonotype was detected a few times. V gene TRBV20-1 combines with J gene TRBJ2-3; 7 nucleotides align to TRBD2. The V segment lost 6 bases and the J segment 1 base; nucleotides outside the gene matches: 10. Germline V gives CDR1 DFQATT, CDR2 SNEGSKA (reference sequence). The CDR3 has 15 residues. CDR3 in DNA: TGCAGTGCCCCGCCGGACGCGGGGGGCACAGATACGCAGTATTTT. Translating it yields CSAPPDAGGTDTQYF.

This clonotype was observed many times. The chain links TRBV7-9 to TRBJ2-1, with D perhaps TRBD1 (6 bases). CDR1 and CDR2 from the germline V gene are SEHNR and FQNEAQ (reference sequence). This CDR3 has 13 residues. Trimming stripped 7 bases from V and 5 bases from J, with 12 bases between. DNA for the CDR3: TGTGCCAGCACCCTGACAGGAGACAATGAGCAGTTCTTC. Residues: CASTLTGDNEQFF.

As for this clonotype: One junction end disagrees with the germline gene, perhaps due to a read error. The chain uses TRBV7-2 and TRBJ1-2; perhaps TRBD1 as D (6 bases). The germline V gene has CDR1 SGHTA and CDR2 FQGNSA. The CDR3 covers 15 residues. The CDR3 loop is CAGSAITGNEDGYTF. The CDR3 nucleotides read TGTGCCGGCAGCGCAATAACAGGGAATGAGGATGGCTACACCTTC. The complete variable domain, with remaining parts taken from reference TRBV7-2 and TRBJ1-2, reads GAGVSQSPSNKVTEKGKDVELRCDPISGHTALYWYRQSLGQGLEFLIYFQGNSAPDKSGLPSDRFSAERTGGSVSTLTIQRTQQEDSAVYLCAGSAITGNEDGYTFGSGTRLTVV.

This clonotype was counted many times. This sequence joins TRBV15 and TRBJ1-1; D might be TRBD1 (6 bases). The germline CDR1 and CDR2 sequences are LNHNV and YYDKDF (reference sequence). The CDR3 extends over 15 amino acids. V lost 1 base and J lost 6, with 15 bases in between. DNA of the CDR3: TGTGCCACCAGCAGAGGGGGGGCAGGGTCCCCTGAAGCTTTCTTT. Protein: CATSRGGAGSPEAFF.

Many counts were recorded for this clonotype. The genes are TRBV4-1 and TRBJ1-1, with 7 bases that match TRBD1. CDR1 is MGHRA and CDR2 is YSYEKL in the germline V gene. The CDR3 covers 16 residues. The trim removed 4 bases at V and 0 bases at J, leaving 8 bases unmatched. The CDR3 sequence is CASSRIVGQVNTEAFF. Written as DNA, the CDR3 is TGCGCCAGCAGCCGAATCGTCGGACAGGTGAACACTGAAGCTTTCTTT.

This clonotype appeared many times. The rearrangement uses TRBV10-3 and TRBJ1-2, with unresolved D. The V and J ends lost 5 bases and 3 bases respectively, with 4 bases between them. The CDR3 consists of 11 residues. Germline values: CDR1 ENHRY, CDR2 SYGVKD. This chain's CDR3 is CAISPDYGYTF. The CDR3 DNA reads as TGTGCCATCAGTCCGGACTATGGCTACACCTTC.

Details on this clonotype: Since a much larger clone is just one base distant, this may be a read error. This sequence joins TRBV5-1 and TRBJ2-2, with 13 bases aligning to TRBD2. Germline assignment: CDR1 SGHRS and CDR2 YFSETQ. This CDR3 comprises 17 residues. CDR3 region: CASSSGLAGLNTWELFF. CDR3 DNA sequence: TGCGCCAGCAGCTCGGGACTAGCGGGATTGAACACCTGGGAGCTGTTTTTT.

This sequence joins TRBV11-2 and TRBJ1-3, with a tentative D call TRBD1 (5 bases). Trimming removed 1 base from V and 3 bases from J, with 10 bases in between. CDR1 and CDR2 (germline): SGHAT, FQNNGV. This CDR3 is built from 15 residues. CDR3 coding DNA: TGTGCCAGCAGCTTAGGAGGGGCGATTGGAAACACCATATATTTT. Amino acid sequence: CASSLGGAIGNTIYF.

This clonotype was detected ten times or more. J is TRBJ2-7 and V is TRBV12-3 or TRBV12-4; the match to TRBD2 covers 11 bases. Germline trimming cut 8 bases from V and 9 bases from J; bases unmatched to any gene: 12. CDR3 size: 14 residues. CDR3 loop: CASLMSSGRSRQYF. CDR3 bases: TGTGCCAGCTTGATGTCTAGCGGGAGGTCTAGGCAGTACTTC.

In this sample, this clonotype turned up many times. The chain employs TRBV15 and TRBJ1-6, with 10 bases aligning to TRBD1. CDR3 length: 16 residues. Germline V gives CDR1 LNHNV, CDR2 YYDKDF (reference sequence). Trimming took 3 bases from V and 7 from J; bases not matched to a gene: 6. CDR3 amino acids: CATSRKTGGNNSPLHF. CDR3 sequence (DNA): TGTGCCACCAGCAGGAAGACAGGGGGCAACAATTCACCCCTCCACTTT. The entire variable domain, with the rest obtained from reference TRBV15 and TRBJ1-6, is as follows: DAMVIQNPRYQVTQFGKPVTLSCSQTLNHNVMYWYQQKSSQAPKLLFHYYDKDFNNEADTPDNFQSRRPNTSFCFLDIRSPGLGDTAMYLCATSRKTGGNNSPLHFGNGTRLTVT.

This clonotype was picked up many times. The gene calls are TRBV6-2 or TRBV6-3 and TRBJ2-5; the match to TRBD2 covers 12 bases. Looked up from germline, CDR1 is MNHEY and CDR2 is SVGEGT. This CDR3 contains 15 residues. Losses at the gene ends were 8 bases for V and 2 bases for J; bases not matched to a gene: 6. The CDR3 loop reads CASGKTSGGQETQYF. The CDR3 DNA reads as TGTGCCAGCGGAAAGACTAGCGGGGGACAAGAGACCCAGTACTTC.

This clonotype was seen more than once but under ten times. The rearrangement joins TRBV10-1 to TRBJ2-7; D is possibly TRBD1 or TRBD2 (5 bases each). CDR3 length: 12 amino acids. In germline, CDR1 is WNHNN, CDR2 SYGVQD (reference sequence). V lost 3 bases and J lost 4, with 7 bases in between. The CDR3 nucleotides read TGCGCCAGCAGTGATGGGGGATACGAGCAGTACTTC. It codes for CASSDGGYEQYF.

This clonotype was detected ten times or more. A read error may account for a junction end that differs from germline. The gene calls are TRBV5-1 and TRBJ2-1, with TRBD2 identical over 7 bases. This CDR3 region has 13 residues. Germline CDR1 SGHRS, CDR2 YFSETQ. CDR3 in amino acids: CASSLGGVDEQFF. In nucleotides, the CDR3 is TGTGCCAGCAGTTTGGGAGGGGTGGATGAGCAGTTCTTC.

As concerns this clonotype: A much larger clonotype is one base distant, so this may be a read error. V usage is TRBV20-1 and J usage is TRBJ2-3, with TRBD2 matching 9 bases. The J call may be faulty, since TRBJ2-7 better matches the DNA end. This CDR3 is 19 amino acids long. Germline CDR1 and CDR2: DFQATT and SNEGSKA (reference sequence). The CDR3 bases are TGCAGTGCTAGAGCTGGACGCGGGAGGGCATCTTCATTAGGAAATGAGCAGTACTTC. It specifies CSARAGRGRASSLGNEQYF.

This clonotype occurred many times. The CDR3 DNA sequence: TGTGCCAGCAGCTTAGGGACAGCTGTAGGGTCACCCCTCCACTTT. Amino acids: CASSLGTAVGSPLHF. V is TRBV7-2 and J is TRBJ1-6; maybe TRBD1 (6 bases). V dropped 1 base and J dropped 10 bases, with 14 bases sitting between them. This CDR3 has 15 amino acids. Germline CDR1 and CDR2: SGHTA and FQGNSA.